This TCR beta chain appears in the sequencing data of a study of technical replicates of blood from several donors. This CDR3 region has 15 residues. V shed 0 bases, J shed 5 bases, and the junction held 5 bases outside the gene matches. CDR1 is SGHRS and CDR2 is YFSETQ in the germline V gene. TCRdb's table, derived via immunoSEQ multiplex PCR, lists solely in-frame clones and lacks some. The sample records tens of thousands of clones, around 92% being singletons. Sequenced: T cells isolated from PBMCs. V gene TRBV5-1 combines with J gene TRBJ2-7, with 10 bases fitting TRBD2. The clonotype originates from a human donor in good health. CDR3 protein: CASSLGLAGVDEQYF. CDR3 nucleotide sequence: TGCGCCAGCAGCTTGGGCCTAGCGGGAGTTGACGAGCAGTACTTC. Full variable domain (rest looked up from reference TRBV5-1 and TRBJ2-7): KAGVTQTPRYLIKTRGQQVTLSCSPISGHRSVSWYQQTPGQGLQFLFEYFSETQRNKGNFPGRFSGRQFSNSRSEMNVSTLELGDSALYLCASSLGLAGVDEQYFGPGTRLTVT.